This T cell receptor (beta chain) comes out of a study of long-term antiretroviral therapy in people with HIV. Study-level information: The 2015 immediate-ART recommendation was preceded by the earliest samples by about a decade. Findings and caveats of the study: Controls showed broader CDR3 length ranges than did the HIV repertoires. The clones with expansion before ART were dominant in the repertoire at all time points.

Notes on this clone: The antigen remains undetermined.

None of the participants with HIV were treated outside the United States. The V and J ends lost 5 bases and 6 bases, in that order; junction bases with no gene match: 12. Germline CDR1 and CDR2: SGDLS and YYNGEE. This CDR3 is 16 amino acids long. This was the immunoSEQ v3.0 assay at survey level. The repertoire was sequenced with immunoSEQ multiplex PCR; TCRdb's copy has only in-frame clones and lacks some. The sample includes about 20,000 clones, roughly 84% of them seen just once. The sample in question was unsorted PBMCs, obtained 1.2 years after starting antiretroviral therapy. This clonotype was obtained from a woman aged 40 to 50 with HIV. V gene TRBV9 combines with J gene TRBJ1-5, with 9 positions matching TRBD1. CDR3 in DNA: TGTGCCAGCAGAGATCGGGACAGGGTTCGAGGTCAGCCCCAGCATTTT. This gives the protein CASRDRDRVRGQPQHF.